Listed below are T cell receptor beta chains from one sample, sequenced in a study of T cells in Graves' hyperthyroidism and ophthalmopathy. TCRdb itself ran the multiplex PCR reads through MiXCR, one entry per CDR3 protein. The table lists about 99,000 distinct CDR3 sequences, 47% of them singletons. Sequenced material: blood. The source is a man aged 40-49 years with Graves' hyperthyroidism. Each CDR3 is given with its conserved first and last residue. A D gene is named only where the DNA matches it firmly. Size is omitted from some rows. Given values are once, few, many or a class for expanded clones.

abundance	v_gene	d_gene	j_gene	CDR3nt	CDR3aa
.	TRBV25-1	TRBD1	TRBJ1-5	TGTGCCGGCAGCGCAGGGGGAAGCGATCAGCCCCAGCATTTT	CAGSAGGSDQPQHF
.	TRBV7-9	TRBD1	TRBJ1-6	TGTGCCAGCAGCCCGGCGGGGACAGTGAATTCACCCCTCCACTTT	CASSPAGTVNSPLHF
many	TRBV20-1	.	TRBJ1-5	TGCAGTGCCCGACAACAACGGACTCAGCATTTT	CSARQQRTQHF
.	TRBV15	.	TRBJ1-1	TGTGCCACCTCGAAGTGGACTAGCGGGAGGAACACTGAAGCTTTCTTT	CATSKWTSGRNTEAFF
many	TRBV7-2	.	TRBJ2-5	TGTGCCAGCAGCTTAGATCCCTCTCAGAGAGAGACCCAGTACTTC	CASSLDPSQRETQYF
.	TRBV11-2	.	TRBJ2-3	TGTGCCAGCAGCTTCTTTAGGGGGGGTTCGAACACAGATACGCAGTATTTT	CASSFFRGGSNTDTQYF
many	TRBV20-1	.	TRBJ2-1	TGCAGTGCTAGAGACCGTCGGGGGGCCACCTACAATGAGCAGTTCTTC	CSARDRRGATYNEQFF
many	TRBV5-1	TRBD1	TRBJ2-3	TGCGCCAGCAGCCCGGGACAGTCGGTAGATACGCAGTATTTT	CASSPGQSVDTQYF
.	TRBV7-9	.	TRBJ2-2	TGTGCCAGCAGCTCGCCACGGGACGGGGTCAACACCGGGGAGCTGTCTTTT	CASSSPRDGVNTGELSF
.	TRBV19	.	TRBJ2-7	TGTGCCAGTAGTATAGGTGACTACTCCTACGAGCAGTACTTC	CASSIGDYSYEQYF
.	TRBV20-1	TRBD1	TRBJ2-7	TGCAGTGCTAGCTACGGCAGGGGGTCCTGCGAGCAGTACTTC	CSASYGRGSCEQYF
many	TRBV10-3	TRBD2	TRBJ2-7	TGTGCCATCAGTGGAGGCGGGGGGGGTTTCTACGAGCAGTACTTC	CAISGGGGGFYEQYF
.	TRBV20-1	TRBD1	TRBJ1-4	TGCAGTGCTAGATTGGGACAGAGTGGCCGAGGGCTGTTTTTT	CSARLGQSGRGLFF
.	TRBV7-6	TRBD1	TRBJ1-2	TGTGCCAGCAGCTCACCTCTGGGACAGCTTTCTAACTATGGCTACACCTTC	CASSSPLGQLSNYGYTF
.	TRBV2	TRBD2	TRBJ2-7	TGTGCCAGCTCCAGCGGGAGTCGCGACGAGCAGTACTTC	CASSSGSRDEQYF
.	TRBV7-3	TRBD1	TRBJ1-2	TGTGCAAGTCCTCCTACGAGCAGTGGGACAGCTAACTATGGCTACACCTTC	CASPPTSSGTANYGYTF
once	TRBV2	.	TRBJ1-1	TGTGCCAGCGTTCTGGGGATCAGGGAAGGGCACACTGAAGCTTTCTTT	CASVLGIREGHTEAFF
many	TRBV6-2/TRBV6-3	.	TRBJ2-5	TGTGCCAGCACCTACCATGGGACCCAGTACTTC	CASTYHGTQYF
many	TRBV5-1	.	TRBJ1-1	TGCGCCAGCAGCTTGGGAGAGACAGTATTGAACACTGAAGCTTTCTTT	CASSLGETVLNTEAFF
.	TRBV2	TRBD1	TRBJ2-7	TGTGCCAGCAGTGGGGACAGGGGGCTCTACGAGCAGTACTTC	CASSGDRGLYEQYF
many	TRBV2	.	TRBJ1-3	TGTGCCAGCAGTCCGAGACAGGTTGGAAACACCATATATTTT	CASSPRQVGNTIYF
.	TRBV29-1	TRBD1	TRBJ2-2	TGCAGCGCAGGGGGCTGGACCGAGGAGCTGTTATTT	CSAGGWTEELLF
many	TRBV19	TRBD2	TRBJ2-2	TGTGCCCGGGGGGGAGGGAGGGGTCGGAACACCGGGGAGCTGTTTTTT	CARGGGRGRNTGELFF
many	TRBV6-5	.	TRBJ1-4	TGTGCCAGCAGTAGTGACTCGGACCTTGAAAAACTGTTTTTT	CASSSDSDLEKLFF